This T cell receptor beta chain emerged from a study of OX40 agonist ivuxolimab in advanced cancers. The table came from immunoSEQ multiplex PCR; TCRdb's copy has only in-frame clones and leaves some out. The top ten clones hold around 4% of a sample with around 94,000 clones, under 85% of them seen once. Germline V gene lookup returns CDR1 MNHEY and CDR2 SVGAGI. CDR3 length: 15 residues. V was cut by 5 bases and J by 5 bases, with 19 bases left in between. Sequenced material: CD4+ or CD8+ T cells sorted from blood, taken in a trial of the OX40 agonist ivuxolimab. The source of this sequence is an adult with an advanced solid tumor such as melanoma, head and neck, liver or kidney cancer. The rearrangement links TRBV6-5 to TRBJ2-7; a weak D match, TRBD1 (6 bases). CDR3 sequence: CASSDWTVGRHEQYF. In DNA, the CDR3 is TGTGCCAGCAGTGACTGGACAGTAGGAAGGCACGAGCAGTACTTC.